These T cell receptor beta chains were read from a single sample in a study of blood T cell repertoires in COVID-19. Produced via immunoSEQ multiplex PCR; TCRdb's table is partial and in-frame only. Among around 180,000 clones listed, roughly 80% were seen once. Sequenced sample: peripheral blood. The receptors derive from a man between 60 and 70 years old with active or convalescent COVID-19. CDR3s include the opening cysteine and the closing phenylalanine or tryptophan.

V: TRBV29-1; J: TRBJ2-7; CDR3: CSVSRDRENEQYF
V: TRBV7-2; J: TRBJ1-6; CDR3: CASSLNRGLSPLHF
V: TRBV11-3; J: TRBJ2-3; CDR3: CASSPPRTGGTDTQYF
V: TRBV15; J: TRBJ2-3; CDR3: CATSSRDRTITDTQYF
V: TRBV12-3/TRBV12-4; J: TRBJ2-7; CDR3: CASSFPSPYEQYF
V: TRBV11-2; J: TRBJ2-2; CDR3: CASSLPIDRPNTGELFF
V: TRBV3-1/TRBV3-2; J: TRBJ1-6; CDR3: CASSPRMPSSYNSPLHF
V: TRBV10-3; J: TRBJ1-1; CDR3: CAISPGTAEAFF
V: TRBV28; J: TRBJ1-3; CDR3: CASSSRTAGNTIYF
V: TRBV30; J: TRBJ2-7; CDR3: CAWSRGTSPTYEQYF